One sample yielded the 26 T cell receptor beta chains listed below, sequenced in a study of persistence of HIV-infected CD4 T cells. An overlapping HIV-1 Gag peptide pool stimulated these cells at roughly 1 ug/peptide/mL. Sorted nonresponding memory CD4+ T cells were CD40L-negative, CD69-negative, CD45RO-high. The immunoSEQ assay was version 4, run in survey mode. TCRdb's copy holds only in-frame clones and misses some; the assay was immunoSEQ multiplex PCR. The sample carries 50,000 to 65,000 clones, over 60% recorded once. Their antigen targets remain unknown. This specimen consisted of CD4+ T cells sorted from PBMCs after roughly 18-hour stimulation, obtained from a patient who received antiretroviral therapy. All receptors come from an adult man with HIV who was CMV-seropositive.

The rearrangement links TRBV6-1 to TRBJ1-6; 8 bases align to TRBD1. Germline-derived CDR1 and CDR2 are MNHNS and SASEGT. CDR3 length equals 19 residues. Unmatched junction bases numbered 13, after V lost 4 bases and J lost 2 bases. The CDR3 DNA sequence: TGTGCCAGCAGTGGAGGCCCCAGGGGGCCGGGAACCTATAATTCACCCCTCCACTTT. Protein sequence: CASSGGPRGPGTYNSPLHF.

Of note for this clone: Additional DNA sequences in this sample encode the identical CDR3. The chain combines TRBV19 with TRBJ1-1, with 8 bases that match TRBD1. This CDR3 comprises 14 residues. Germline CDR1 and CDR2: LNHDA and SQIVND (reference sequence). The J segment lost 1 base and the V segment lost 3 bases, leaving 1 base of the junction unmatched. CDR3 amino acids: CASSIGQGNTEAFF. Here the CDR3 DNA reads TGTGCCAGTAGTATTGGACAGGGGAACACTGAAGCTTTCTTT.

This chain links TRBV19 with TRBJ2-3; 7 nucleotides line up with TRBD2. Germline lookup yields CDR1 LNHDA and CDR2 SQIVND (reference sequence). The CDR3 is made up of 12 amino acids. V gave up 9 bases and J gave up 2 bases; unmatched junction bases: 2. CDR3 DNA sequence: TGTGCCAGCCGGGACTACACAGATACGCAGTATTTT. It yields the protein CASRDYTDTQYF.

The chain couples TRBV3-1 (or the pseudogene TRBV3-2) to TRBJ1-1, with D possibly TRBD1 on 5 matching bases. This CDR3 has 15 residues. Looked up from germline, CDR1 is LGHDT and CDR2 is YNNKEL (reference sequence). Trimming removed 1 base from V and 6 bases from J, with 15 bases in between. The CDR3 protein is CASSQARDALSEAFF. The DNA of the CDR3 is TGTGCCAGCAGCCAAGCTCGGGACGCCCTCTCTGAAGCTTTCTTT.

The CDR3 loop reads CASSPPRTAMNTEAFF. In nucleotides, the CDR3 is TGCGCCAGCAGCCCGCCCAGGACGGCAATGAACACTGAAGCTTTCTTT. The chain employs TRBV4-1 and TRBJ1-1; no definite D call. V was pared by 4 bases and J by 0 bases, with 15 bases between. The germline V gene has CDR1 MGHRA and CDR2 YSYEKL. The CDR3 totals 16 residues.

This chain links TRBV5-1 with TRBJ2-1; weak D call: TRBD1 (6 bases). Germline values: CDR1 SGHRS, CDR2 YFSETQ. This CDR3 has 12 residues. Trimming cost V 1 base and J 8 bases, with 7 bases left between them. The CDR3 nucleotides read TGCGCCAGCAGCTTGAACAGGGATGAGCAGTTCTTC. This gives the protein CASSLNRDEQFF.

CDR3 amino acids: CSASSRETLYEQYF. CDR3 nucleotides: TGCAGTGCTAGTAGCCGGGAGACTCTCTACGAGCAGTACTTC. This chain uses TRBV20-1 with TRBJ2-7, with D perhaps TRBD2 (6 bases). V was trimmed by 3 bases and J by 3 bases, leaving 15 bases between them. The CDR3 is 14 residues long. Germline V CDR1 and CDR2: DFQATT, SNEGSKA (reference sequence).

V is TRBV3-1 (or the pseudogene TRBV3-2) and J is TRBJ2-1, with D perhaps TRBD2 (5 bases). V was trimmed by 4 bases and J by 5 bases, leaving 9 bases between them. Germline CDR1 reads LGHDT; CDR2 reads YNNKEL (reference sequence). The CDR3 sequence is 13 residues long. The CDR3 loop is CASSLGLNNEQFF. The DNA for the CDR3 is TGTGCCAGCAGCCTCGGACTGAACAATGAGCAGTTCTTC.

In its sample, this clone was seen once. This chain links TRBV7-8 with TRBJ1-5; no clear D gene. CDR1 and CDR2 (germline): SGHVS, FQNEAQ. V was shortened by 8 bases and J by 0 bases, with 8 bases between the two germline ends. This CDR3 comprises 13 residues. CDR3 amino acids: CASGLNSNQPQHF. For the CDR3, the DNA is TGTGCCAGCGGCCTTAATAGCAATCAGCCCCAGCATTTT.

CDR3 bases: TGTGCCAGTAGTAATAACGGAGGCGACGAGCAGTACTTC. Translating it yields CASSNNGGDEQYF. The rearrangement uses TRBV19 and TRBJ2-7, with D perhaps matching TRBD2 (5 bases). Trimming left V 4 bases short and J 5 bases short, with 12 bases between. This CDR3 is 13 amino acids long. CDR1 is LNHDA, CDR2 SQIVND, per germline (reference sequence).

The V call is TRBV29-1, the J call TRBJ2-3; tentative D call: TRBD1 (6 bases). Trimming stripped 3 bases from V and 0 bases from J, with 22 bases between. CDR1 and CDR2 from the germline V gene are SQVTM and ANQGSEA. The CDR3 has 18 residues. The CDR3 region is CSVETRAGVLGSTDTQYF. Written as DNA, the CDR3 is TGCAGCGTTGAGACACGTGCAGGGGTACTGGGAAGCACAGATACGCAGTATTTT.

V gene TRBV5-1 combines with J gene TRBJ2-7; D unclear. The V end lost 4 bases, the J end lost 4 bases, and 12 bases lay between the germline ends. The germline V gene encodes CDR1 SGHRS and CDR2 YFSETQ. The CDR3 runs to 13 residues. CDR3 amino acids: CASSPSPPYEQYF. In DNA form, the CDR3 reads TGCGCCAGCAGCCCATCCCCTCCTTACGAGCAGTACTTC.

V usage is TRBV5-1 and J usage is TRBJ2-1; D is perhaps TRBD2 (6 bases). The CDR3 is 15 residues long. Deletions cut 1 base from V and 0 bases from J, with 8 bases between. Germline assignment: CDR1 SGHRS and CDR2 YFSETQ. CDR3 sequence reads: CASSLNGGSYNEQFF. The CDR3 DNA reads TGCGCCAGCAGCTTGAACGGGGGCTCCTACAATGAGCAGTTCTTC.

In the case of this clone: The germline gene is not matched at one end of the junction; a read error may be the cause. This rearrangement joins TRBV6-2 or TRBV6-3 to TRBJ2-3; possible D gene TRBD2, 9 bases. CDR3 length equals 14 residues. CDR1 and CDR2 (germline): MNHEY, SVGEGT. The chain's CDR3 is CASSTAGGTGTQYF. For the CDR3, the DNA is TGTGCCAGCAGCACGGCGGGGGGGACAGGTACGCAGTATTTT.

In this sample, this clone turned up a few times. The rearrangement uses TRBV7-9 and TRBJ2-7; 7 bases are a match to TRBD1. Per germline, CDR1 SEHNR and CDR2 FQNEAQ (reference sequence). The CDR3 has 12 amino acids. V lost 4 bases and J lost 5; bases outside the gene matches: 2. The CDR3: CASSSTGDEQYF. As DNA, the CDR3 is TGTGCCAGCAGCTCCACAGGGGACGAGCAGTACTTC.

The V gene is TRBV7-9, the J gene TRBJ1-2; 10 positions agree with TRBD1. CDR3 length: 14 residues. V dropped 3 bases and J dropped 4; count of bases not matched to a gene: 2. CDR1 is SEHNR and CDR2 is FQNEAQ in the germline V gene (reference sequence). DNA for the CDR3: TGTGCCAGCAGCTTCGGACAGGGGGGCTATGGCTACACCTTC. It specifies CASSFGQGGYGYTF.

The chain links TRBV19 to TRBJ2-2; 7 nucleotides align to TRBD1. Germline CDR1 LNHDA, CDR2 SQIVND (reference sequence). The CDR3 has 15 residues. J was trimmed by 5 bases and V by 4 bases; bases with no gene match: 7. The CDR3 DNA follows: TGTGCCAGTAGTACCAGGACAGGAGGAACCGGGGAGCTGTTTTTT. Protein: CASSTRTGGTGELFF.

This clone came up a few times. DNA for the CDR3: TGCGCCAGCAGCCACCCGGGACAGGGAATATGGGAGCAGTTCTTC. This sequence encodes CASSHPGQGIWEQFF. The chain joins TRBV4-1 to TRBJ2-1, with TRBD1 identical over 9 bases. Looked up from germline, CDR1 is MGHRA and CDR2 is YSYEKL. Losses at the gene ends were 3 bases for V and 10 bases for J; bases not matched to a gene: 10. The CDR3 extends over 15 amino acids.

The CDR3 here is CASSEGEGNHSNQPQHF. The CDR3 DNA sequence: TGTGCCAGCAGTGAAGGTGAAGGGAATCATAGCAATCAGCCCCAGCATTTT. The chain is built from TRBV6-4 and TRBJ1-5; no reliable D call. The CDR3 extends over 17 amino acids. Germline CDR1 MRHNA, CDR2 SNTAGT. V lost 3 bases and J 0 bases, leaving 15 bases between the germline ends.

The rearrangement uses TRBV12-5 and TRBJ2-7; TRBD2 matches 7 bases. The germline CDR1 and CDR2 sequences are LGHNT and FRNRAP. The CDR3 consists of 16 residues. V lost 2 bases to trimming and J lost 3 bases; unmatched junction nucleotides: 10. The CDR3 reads CASGLRPGGGGYEQYF. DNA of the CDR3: TGTGCTAGTGGTTTGCGACCCGGTGGGGGGGGCTACGAGCAGTACTTC.

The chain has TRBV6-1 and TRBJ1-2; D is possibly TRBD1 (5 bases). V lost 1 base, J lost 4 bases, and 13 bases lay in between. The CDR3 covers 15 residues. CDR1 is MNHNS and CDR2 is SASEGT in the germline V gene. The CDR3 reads CASSEGGSRSYGYTF. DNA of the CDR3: TGTGCCAGCAGTGAAGGGGGGAGTAGAAGCTATGGCTACACCTTC.

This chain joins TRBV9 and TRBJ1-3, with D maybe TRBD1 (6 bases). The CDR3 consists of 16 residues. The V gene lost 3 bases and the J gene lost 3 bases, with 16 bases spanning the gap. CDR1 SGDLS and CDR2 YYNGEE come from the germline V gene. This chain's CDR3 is CASSANDRPGGNTIYF. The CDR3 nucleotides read TGTGCCAGCAGCGCAAACGACAGGCCGGGTGGAAACACCATATATTTT. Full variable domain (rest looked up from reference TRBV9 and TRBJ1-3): DSGVTQTPKHLITATGQRVTLRCSPRSGDLSVYWYQQSLDQGLQFLIQYYNGEERAKGNILERFSAQQFPDLHSELNLSSLELGDSALYFCASSANDRPGGNTIYFGEGSWLTVV.

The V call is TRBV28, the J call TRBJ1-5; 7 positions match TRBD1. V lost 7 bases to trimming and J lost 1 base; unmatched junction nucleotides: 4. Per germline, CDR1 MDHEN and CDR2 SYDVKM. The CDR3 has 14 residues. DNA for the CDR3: TGTGCCAGCATCCTACAGGGGAGCAATCAGCCCCAGCATTTT. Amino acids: CASILQGSNQPQHF.

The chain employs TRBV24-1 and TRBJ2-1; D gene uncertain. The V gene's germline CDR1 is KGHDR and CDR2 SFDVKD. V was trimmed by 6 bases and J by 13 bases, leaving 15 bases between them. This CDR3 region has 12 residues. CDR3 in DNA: TGTGCCACCAGTTTAGGCCCACCCCCCCAGTTCTTC. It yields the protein CATSLGPPPQFF.

The CDR3 bases are TGCGCCAGCAGCCCTCGGGACTTAAGTCTATTAACTGAAGCTTTCTTT. It yields the protein CASSPRDLSLLTEAFF. The chain recombines TRBV5-1 with TRBJ1-1, with a possible D match to TRBD1 (5 bases). The CDR3 spans 16 residues. Trimming took 4 bases from V and 5 from J, leaving 21 bases between them. The germline gives CDR1 SGHRS, CDR2 YFSETQ.

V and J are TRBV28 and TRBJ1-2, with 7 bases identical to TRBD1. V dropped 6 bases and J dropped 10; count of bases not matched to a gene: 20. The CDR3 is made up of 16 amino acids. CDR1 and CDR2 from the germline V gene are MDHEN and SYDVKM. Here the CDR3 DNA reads TGTGCCAGCAGCCTACAATTGGGAGGGGGCAATAGTATCTACACCTTC. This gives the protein CASSLQLGGGNSIYTF.